These T cell receptor beta chains were read from a single sample in a study of cytomegalovirus exposure and HLA in healthy donors. The protocol was immunoSEQ multiplex PCR, while the TCRdb copy is restricted to in-frame clones and leaves out a portion. Of 35,000 to 45,000 clones in the sample, around 53% were seen once. Sequenced input: PBMCs. All receptors derive from a woman aged 40 to 49 in good health and CMV-seropositive. The CDR3 runs from the conserved cysteine through the conserved F or W. The D gene is left open where the match is weak. Size is omitted from some rows. Given values are once, few, many or a class for expanded clones.

v_call	clone_size	d_call	j_call	cdr3_aa	cdr3_nt
TRBV4-3	NA	NA	TRBJ2-5	CASSQLGSGGETQYF	TGCGCCAGCAGCCAATTGGGGTCTGGCGGGGAGACCCAGTACTTC
TRBV11-3	NA	NA	TRBJ2-5	CASSLGGSETQYF	TGTGCCAGCAGCTTAGGCGGCTCGGAGACCCAGTACTTC
TRBV6-1	NA	NA	TRBJ1-5	CASSSFWEQPQHF	TGTGCCAGCAGCTCCTTCTGGGAGCAGCCCCAGCATTTT
TRBV6-1	few	NA	TRBJ1-1	CATGQLLNTEAFF	TGTGCCACCGGACAGCTCTTGAACACTGAAGCTTTCTTT
TRBV9	few	TRBD1	TRBJ2-7	CASSVEPRTGDEQYF	TGTGCCAGCAGCGTAGAACCTCGGACAGGGGACGAGCAGTACTTC
TRBV13	NA	TRBD2	TRBJ2-7	CASSRAGTSGYEQYF	TGTGCCAGCAGCCGAGCGGGGACTAGCGGCTACGAGCAGTACTTC
TRBV7-2	NA	NA	TRBJ1-1	CASSLGAGPAFF	TGTGCCAGCAGCTTAGGCGCGGGGCCGGCTTTCTTT
TRBV4-1	NA	NA	TRBJ2-1	CASSQDWSGDQFF	TGCGCCAGCAGCCAAGATTGGTCGGGGGATCAGTTCTTC
TRBV28	NA	NA	TRBJ1-5	CASSSGGTGDQPQHF	TGTGCCAGCTCCTCAGGTGGGACGGGAGATCAGCCCCAGCATTTT
TRBV7-2	NA	TRBD2	TRBJ2-1	CTSSFLPSGGRGNEQFF	TGTACCAGCAGCTTTCTTCCTAGCGGGGGCCGGGGAAATGAGCAGTTCTTC
TRBV11-3	NA	NA	TRBJ2-1	CASSLGGDNEQFF	TGTGCCAGCAGCTTAGGAGGCGACAATGAGCAGTTCTTC
TRBV7-2	NA	NA	TRBJ2-1	CASSMPGQYNEQFF	TGTGCCAGCAGCATGCCGGGACAATACAATGAGCAGTTCTTC
TRBV27	NA	NA	TRBJ2-7	CASSLQGAYEQYF	TGTGCCAGCAGTCTTCAAGGAGCCTACGAGCAGTACTTC
TRBV7-2	NA	NA	TRBJ2-3	CASSARDGDTQYF	TGTGCCAGCAGCGCCAGGGATGGAGATACGCAGTATTTT
TRBV9	NA	TRBD1	TRBJ1-2	CASSPGQVNYGYTF	TGTGCCAGCAGCCCCGGACAGGTTAACTATGGCTACACCTTC
TRBV7-2	NA	TRBD1	TRBJ2-2	CASSQQGGQGTGELFF	TGTGCCAGCAGCCAACAGGGGGGACAGGGGACCGGGGAGCTGTTTTTT
TRBV15	few	NA	TRBJ1-2	CATSRDLRGGYTF	TGTGCCACCAGCAGAGATCTAAGGGGGGGCTACACCTTC
TRBV5-4	NA	NA	TRBJ2-5	CASSSRDSRETQYF	TGTGCCAGCAGCTCAAGGGACTCAAGGGAGACCCAGTACTTC
TRBV6-1	NA	NA	TRBJ2-6	CATTPQVSGANVLTF	TGTGCCACCACGCCCCAGGTCTCTGGGGCCAACGTCCTGACTTTC
TRBV7-2	NA	TRBD2	TRBJ2-1	CASSIGGATNNEQFF	TGTGCCAGCAGCATCGGGGGGGCCACCAACAATGAGCAGTTCTTC
TRBV6-4	NA	TRBD1	TRBJ2-3	CASSDAQGGTDTQYF	TGTGCCAGCAGTGACGCACAGGGGGGCACAGATACGCAGTATTTT
TRBV7-2	NA	TRBD2	TRBJ2-1	CASSPGGNEQFF	TGTGCCAGCAGCCCGGGAGGCAATGAGCAGTTCTTC
TRBV4-2	few	TRBD2	TRBJ2-3	CASSQQTSGGSTDTQYF	TGTGCCAGCAGCCAACAGACTAGCGGGGGTTCCACAGATACGCAGTATTTT
TRBV28	few	NA	TRBJ1-2	CATIPAGLGPGYTF	TGTGCCACTATACCCGCAGGCCTTGGTCCTGGCTACACCTTC
TRBV15	NA	NA	TRBJ2-1	CATSRAWNEQFF	TGTGCCACCTCCAGGGCGTGGAATGAGCAGTTCTTC
TRBV5-1	NA	NA	TRBJ2-1	CASSLGAGVGSYNEQFF	TGCGCCAGCAGCTTGGGGGCAGGGGTGGGATCCTACAATGAGCAGTTCTTC
TRBV7-9	once	NA	TRBJ1-2	CASSFSGGNGYTF	TGTGCCAGCAGCTTTTCGGGGGGAAACGGCTACACCTTC
TRBV5-4	NA	NA	TRBJ1-2	CASSLKGQTYGYTF	TGTGCCAGCAGCTTGAAAGGACAGACCTATGGCTACACCTTC
TRBV9	NA	NA	TRBJ2-2	CASSVAPLGELFF	TGTGCCAGCAGCGTAGCCCCGTTAGGGGAGCTGTTTTTT
TRBV1	NA	NA	TRBJ1-1	CTSSQDRMNRSNTEAFF	TGCACCAGCAGCCAAGATCGTATGAACAGATCGAACACTGAAGCTTTCTTT
TRBV20-1	NA	NA	TRBJ2-2	CSARQARELFF	TGCAGTGCCAGACAGGCCAGGGAGCTGTTTTTT
TRBV5-1	NA	TRBD2	TRBJ2-7	CASSPRPSGGYEQYF	TGCGCCAGCAGCCCCAGGCCTAGCGGGGGATACGAGCAGTACTTC
TRBV18	NA	NA	TRBJ1-2	CASSSSPGNYGYTF	TGTGCCAGCTCATCCTCCCCGGGAAACTATGGCTACACCTTC
TRBV11-2	NA	TRBD2	TRBJ2-5	CASSPGRGERGPGETQYF	TGTGCCAGCAGCCCCGGGAGGGGGGAGCGGGGGCCCGGAGAGACCCAGTACTTC
TRBV6-5	NA	TRBD1	TRBJ1-6	CASSFDRDYNSPLHF	TGTGCCAGCAGTTTCGACAGGGACTATAATTCACCCCTCCACTTT
TRBV6-4	medium-sized	NA	TRBJ1-5	CASSDSAEGRPQHF	TGTGCCAGCAGTGACTCGGCCGAGGGCCGGCCCCAGCATTTT
TRBV29-1	NA	TRBD1	TRBJ2-5	CSVVTGGYETQYF	TGCAGCGTTGTAACAGGGGGCTATGAGACCCAGTACTTC
TRBV7-8	NA	TRBD1	TRBJ1-5	CASSAGQGSNQPQHF	TGTGCCAGCAGCGCGGGACAGGGTAGCAATCAGCCCCAGCATTTT
TRBV19	few	TRBD1	TRBJ1-5	CASSGTVSQPQHF	TGTGCCAGTAGTGGGACAGTCTCTCAGCCCCAGCATTTT
TRBV4-3	few	NA	TRBJ1-1	CASSQDFRGNTEAFF	TGCGCCAGCAGCCAAGATTTTAGGGGGAACACTGAAGCTTTCTTT
TRBV12-5	NA	NA	TRBJ1-1	CASALGGNTEAFF	TGTGCTAGTGCCTTAGGAGGGAACACTGAAGCTTTCTTT
TRBV7-8	once	TRBD2	TRBJ2-7	CASSSRTGRAYEQYF	TGTGCCAGCAGCTCCCGGACGGGGAGGGCCTACGAGCAGTACTTC
TRBV18	NA	TRBD1	TRBJ1-2	CASSPDRTNYGYTF	TGTGCCAGCTCACCGGACAGGACTAACTATGGCTACACCTTC
TRBV6-1	few	TRBD1	TRBJ2-7	CASSGGQVKYF	TGTGCCAGCAGTGGGGGACAGGTGAAGTACTTC
TRBV30	NA	NA	TRBJ1-1	CAWAGFTEAFF	TGTGCCTGGGCAGGGTTCACTGAAGCTTTCTTT
TRBV30	NA	TRBD1	TRBJ2-5	CAWSTGQGGTQYF	TGTGCCTGGAGTACGGGACAGGGGGGGACCCAGTACTTC
TRBV7-2	NA	NA	TRBJ2-3	CASSLVRLGGDTQYF	TGTGCCAGCAGCTTAGTAAGGCTCGGCGGAGATACGCAGTATTTT
TRBV30	NA	TRBD1	TRBJ1-2	CAWTRTGFIGYTF	TGTGCCTGGACCCGGACAGGCTTTATTGGCTACACCTTC
TRBV11-2	NA	TRBD1	TRBJ2-1	CASSEQGAGGFEQFF	TGTGCCAGCAGCGAACAGGGGGCTGGTGGGTTTGAGCAGTTCTTC
TRBV5-1	NA	NA	TRBJ2-7	CASSLETPGVSEQYF	TGCGCCAGCAGCTTGGAGACCCCAGGGGTTTCCGAGCAGTACTTC
TRBV2	NA	TRBD1	TRBJ1-1	CASSELGQGNTEAFF	TGTGCCAGCAGTGAACTCGGACAGGGGAACACTGAAGCTTTCTTT
TRBV6-6	NA	TRBD1	TRBJ2-1	CASTYDRTGRDEQFF	TGTGCCAGCACCTACGATCGGACAGGGAGAGATGAGCAGTTCTTC
TRBV2	NA	NA	TRBJ2-5	CASSEAGGGQETQYF	TGTGCCAGCAGTGAAGCAGGGGGTGGGCAAGAGACCCAGTACTTC
TRBV11-1	NA	TRBD1	TRBJ1-1	CASRGQGSTEAFF	TGTGCCAGCAGGGGACAGGGGAGCACTGAAGCTTTCTTT
TRBV19	NA	TRBD1	TRBJ1-6	CASTAGQGRNSPLHF	TGTGCCAGTACCGCGGGACAGGGGAGGAATTCACCCCTCCACTTT